This T cell receptor beta chain was captured in a study of response to subunit inactivated influenza vaccine. Points from the study as a whole: Researchers suggested that each seasonal influenza vaccination recruits few new T cells.

TCRdb reanalysed the RT-PCR reads using MiXCR and keeps one entry per CDR3 protein. The data hold about 540,000 distinct CDR3 sequences, with approximately 15% observed a single time. As for this clonotype: What it recognizes is unknown.

Germline loops: CDR1 MNHEY, CDR2 SVGAGI. This CDR3 region has 14 residues. V dropped 4 bases and J dropped 0 bases, with 10 bases sitting between them. The sequences come from PBMCs from blood, collected 12 days after vaccination. The chain has TRBV6-5 and TRBJ2-7, with D hard to call. The receptor was isolated from a man between 45 and 60 years old who received an inactivated influenza vaccine. CDR3 sequence: CASSLSYTSYEQYF. The DNA for the CDR3 is TGTGCCAGCAGTTTAAGTTACACCTCCTACGAGCAGTACTTC.